The clone carrying this TCR beta chain showed up many times. The antigen remains undetermined. This sample stems from a study of spatial heterogeneity in lung cancer. Points from the study as a whole: In tumors, expanded intratumoral alpha and beta TCR counts tracked mutation counts.

Documented time point: sample taken at primary tumor resection. This CDR3 is 14 amino acids long. V was cut by 6 bases and J by 7 bases, with 16 bases left in between. Per the germline V gene, CDR1 is MDHEN and CDR2 is SYDVKM. The study tagged each TCR cDNA molecule with a unique molecular identifier. TCRdb reprocessed the 5' RACE reads with MiXCR, giving one entry per CDR3 protein. The sample lists roughly 12,000 distinct CDR3 sequences; 6% to 8.5% were seen once. This sequence was found in a female donor with early-stage non-small cell lung cancer. The gene calls are TRBV28 and TRBJ2-1; D possibly corresponds to TRBD1 (5 bases). Specimen: lung tumor tissue, collected at surgery. The CDR3 spells CASRPTPGQNEQFF. The CDR3 nucleotides read TGTGCCAGCAGACCTACGCCAGGGCAAAATGAGCAGTTCTTC.